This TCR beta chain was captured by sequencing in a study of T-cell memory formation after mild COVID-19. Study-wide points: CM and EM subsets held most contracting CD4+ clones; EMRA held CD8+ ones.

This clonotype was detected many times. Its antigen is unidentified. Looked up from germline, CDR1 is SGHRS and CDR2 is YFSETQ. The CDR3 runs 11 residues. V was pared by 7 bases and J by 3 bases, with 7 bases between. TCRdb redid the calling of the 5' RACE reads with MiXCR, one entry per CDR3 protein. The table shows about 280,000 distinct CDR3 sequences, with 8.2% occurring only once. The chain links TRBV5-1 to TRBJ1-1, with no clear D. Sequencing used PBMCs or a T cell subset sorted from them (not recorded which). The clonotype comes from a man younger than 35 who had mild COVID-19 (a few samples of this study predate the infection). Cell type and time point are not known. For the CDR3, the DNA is TGCGCCAGCGCGGCGTACACTGAAGCTTTCTTT. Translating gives CASAAYTEAFF.